The present TCR beta chain was sequenced within a study of blood T cell repertoires in COVID-19. At the level of the study: COVID-19 samples from acute and convalescent phases originated in the United States, Italy and Spain. T cells, B-cell-depleted T cells, or PBMCs provided the cDNA or gDNA that served as material.

Germline assignment: CDR1 MDHEN and CDR2 SYDVKM. The junction had 5 bases not matched to a gene; V was cut back by 7 bases and J by 2 bases. The CDR3 contains 13 residues. Original methodology: Reference gene primer amplification yielded estimated nucleated cell counts. Profiled with immunoSEQ multiplex PCR; TCRdb holds only in-frame clones, not every one. Clone size and V and J calls were adopted from that table, with D and trimming inferred from the DNA. In the table there are tens of thousands of clones, around 88% of which are singletons. The source is an elderly woman with active or convalescent COVID-19. J is TRBJ2-7 and V is TRBV28, with TRBD1 matching over 7 bases. The source material was peripheral blood. CDR3 amino acids: CASKIGTAYEQYF. The CDR3 DNA reads as TGTGCCAGCAAAATCGGGACAGCCTACGAGCAGTACTTC.